The 22 T cell receptor beta chains listed next were all sequenced from one sample in a study of response to subunit inactivated influenza vaccine (dated by TCRdb to 2016 to 2019). The method was RT-PCR. Sequencing was carried out with an Illumina HiSeq 2500. TCRdb handled the public reads itself, with Q25 trimming in fastp and clone calling in MiXCR, and kept productive beta chains. Entries are consolidated by CDR3 protein sequence, retaining the most common genes and DNA. Here the sample has approximately 530,000 distinct CDR3 sequences; about 7.6% occur a single time. Jointly, the top ten make up roughly 13% of the sample. This material consisted of PBMCs from blood, taken approximately 25 months after vaccination. The receptors were sampled from a man between 50 and 69 years old who received an inactivated influenza vaccine. Donor details come from another sample of the same person, matched by shared clones.

This rearrangement joins TRBV28 to TRBJ2-1; 7 bases are shared with TRBD1. Germline lookup yields CDR1 MDHEN and CDR2 SYDVKM. With V trimmed by 8 bases and J by 4 bases, 11 bases remained unmatched. The CDR3 runs to 15 residues. The CDR3 DNA is TGTGCCAGCGCACCAGGGACAGCAAATTACAATGAGCAGTTCTTC. It translates to CASAPGTANYNEQFF. Filled out from reference TRBV28 and TRBJ2-1, the complete variable domain reads DVKVTQSSRYLVKRTGEKVFLECVQDMDHENMFWYRQDPGLGLRLIYFSYDVKMKEKGDIPEGYSVSREKKERFSLILESASTNQTSMYLCASAPGTANYNEQFFGPGTRLTVL.

V is TRBV20-1 and J is TRBJ2-6; D is unresolved. Germline-derived CDR1 and CDR2 are DFQATT and SNEGSKA (reference sequence). The CDR3 covers 14 residues. V lost 4 bases and J 2 bases, leaving 9 bases between the germline ends. This chain's CDR3 is CSAIIGTGANVLTF. CDR3 nucleotides: TGCAGTGCTATAATAGGGACTGGGGCCAACGTCCTGACTTTC.

The CDR3 here is CASSSSGGTKNIQYF. The CDR3 DNA follows: TGTGCCAGCAGTTCTAGCGGGGGTACCAAAAACATTCAGTACTTC. The rearrangement joins TRBV12-3 or TRBV12-4 to TRBJ2-4; 10 nucleotides line up with TRBD2. J lost 2 bases, V lost 4 bases, and 2 bases had no gene match. CDR3 length: 15 amino acids.

This clonotype has a count of ten or more. J is TRBJ2-3 and V is TRBV6-1; 7 bases agree with TRBD1. The CDR3 runs 17 residues. With V trimmed by 6 bases and J by 1 base, 13 bases remained unmatched. Germline CDR1 MNHNS, CDR2 SASEGT. The CDR3 loop is CASSLITGTARTDTQYF. The DNA of the CDR3 is TGTGCCAGCAGCCTGATTACCGGGACAGCTCGCACAGATACGCAGTATTTT.

This clonotype was detected only a few times. The chain carries TRBV28 and TRBJ2-2; no definite D call. This CDR3 region has 12 residues. V lost 6 bases, J lost 6 bases, and 8 bases lay in between. The V gene's germline CDR1 is MDHEN and CDR2 SYDVKM. The CDR3 nucleotides are TGTGCCAGCAGCCAGTTCGCCGGGGAGCTGTTTTTT. Protein: CASSQFAGELFF.

This clonotype has ten or more counts. This chain connects TRBV12-3 or TRBV12-4 to TRBJ2-3, with D tentatively TRBD2 (6 bases). The CDR3 runs 14 residues. The V and J ends lost 3 bases and 5 bases respectively, with 12 bases between them. The CDR3 region is CASSFRRGRDTQYF. The CDR3 DNA reads as TGTGCCAGCAGTTTTAGGCGGGGCCGAGATACGCAGTATTTT.

This clonotype was detected only a few times. The chain uses TRBV6-1 and TRBJ1-2; D is ambiguous. Germline V gene sequence: CDR1 MNHNS, CDR2 SASEGT. This CDR3 has 14 residues. The germline V and J ends were trimmed by 6 bases and 8 bases, with 19 bases remaining between them. The CDR3 DNA follows: TGTGCCAGCAGCCCAACCCCGAAGGGCGGGGGCTACACCTTC. As protein: CASSPTPKGGGYTF.

V usage is TRBV6-2 or TRBV6-3 and J usage is TRBJ2-3; D is perhaps TRBD1 (6 bases). This CDR3 has 14 amino acids. Per the germline V gene, CDR1 is MNHEY and CDR2 is SVGEGT. Trimming stripped 6 bases from V and 2 bases from J, with 12 bases between. CDR3 DNA: TGTGCCAGCAGGTACAGGGAATACACAGATACGCAGTATTTT. Its translation is CASRYREYTDTQYF.

This clonotype has ten or more counts. The chain uses TRBV7-2 and TRBJ2-7; tentative D call: TRBD1 (6 bases). The CDR3 totals 15 residues. Germline V gene sequence: CDR1 SGHTA, CDR2 FQGNSA. Trimming stripped 6 bases from V and 1 base from J, with 16 bases between. The CDR3 region is CASRGQTGSSYEQYF. The CDR3 coding sequence is TGTGCCAGCAGAGGGCAGACAGGTTCTTCCTACGAGCAGTACTTC.

This clonotype was detected a few times. The chain recombines TRBV15 with TRBJ2-1, with a weak D call TRBD2 (5 bases). Looked up from germline, CDR1 is LNHNV and CDR2 is YYDKDF (reference sequence). The CDR3 covers 16 residues. V lost 1 base, J lost 8 bases, and 18 bases lay in between. CDR3 sequence reads: CATSRVLALVRDEQFF. The CDR3, as DNA: TGTGCCACCAGCAGAGTCCTAGCCCTGGTAAGGGATGAGCAGTTCTTC.

This clonotype appeared many times. The chain couples TRBV24-1 to TRBJ2-2, with D uncertain. CDR3 length: 12 residues. Germline-derived CDR1 and CDR2 are KGHDR and SFDVKD. V dropped 5 bases and J dropped 6 bases, with 6 bases sitting between them. CDR3 in amino acids: CATSVRAGELFF. The DNA of the CDR3 is TGTGCCACCAGTGTCCGGGCCGGGGAGCTGTTTTTT.

There are a few counts of this clonotype. The genes are TRBV27 and TRBJ1-2; the match to TRBD1 covers 9 bases. CDR3 length equals 16 residues. CDR1 and CDR2 from the germline V gene are MNHEY and SMNVEV (reference sequence). Trimming took 5 bases from V and 2 from J; bases not matched to a gene: 9. The CDR3, as DNA: TGTGCCAGCAGTCCTCAAAAGGGACAGGGCAACTATGGCTACACCTTC. It encodes CASSPQKGQGNYGYTF.

This clonotype was seen a few times. CDR3 loop: CSADRQGKPYEQYF. The CDR3 coding sequence is TGCAGTGCTGACCGACAGGGGAAGCCCTACGAGCAGTACTTC. This sequence joins TRBV20-1 and TRBJ2-7, with 8 bases aligning to TRBD1. The CDR3 extends over 14 amino acids. Germline V gene lookup returns CDR1 DFQATT and CDR2 SNEGSKA (reference sequence). J lost 2 bases, V lost 5 bases, and 8 bases had no gene match.

This clonotype has ten or more counts. V gene TRBV12-3 or TRBV12-4 combines with J gene TRBJ2-7; possible D gene TRBD1, 6 bases. The V end lost 3 bases, the J end lost 0 bases, and 18 bases lay between the germline ends. CDR3 size: 17 residues. For the CDR3, the DNA is TGTGCCAGCAGTTTTGACCCCTACAGGGTTAACTCCTACGAGCAGTACTTC. Its translation: CASSFDPYRVNSYEQYF.

This chain connects TRBV10-3 to TRBJ2-7; D may be TRBD2 (6 bases). Germline V gene data show CDR1 as ENHRY and CDR2 as SYGVKD. Trimming shortened V by 0 bases and J by 1 base, and 10 bases separated the two germline ends. This CDR3 comprises 15 residues. The CDR3 reads CAISESWGESYEQYF. The CDR3 DNA sequence: TGTGCCATCAGTGAGTCTTGGGGGGAGTCCTACGAGCAGTACTTC.

This clonotype was recorded many times. The chain joins TRBV4-2 to TRBJ2-7, with TRBD1 matching 10 bases. Germline lookup yields CDR1 LGHNA and CDR2 YNFKEQ. Germline trimming cut 2 bases from V and 2 bases from J; bases unmatched to any gene: 9. The CDR3 totals 17 residues. The CDR3 sequence is CASSQMRSDRGTYEQYF. CDR3 sequence (DNA): TGTGCCAGCAGCCAAATGCGCTCGGACAGGGGGACCTACGAGCAGTACTTC.

The chain couples TRBV12-3 or TRBV12-4 to TRBJ2-5; TRBD1 might be the D (7 bases). V was trimmed by 6 bases and J by 3 bases, leaving 14 bases between them. This CDR3 spans 14 amino acids. CDR3 DNA sequence: TGTGCCAGCAGCGGAGGGGGCTGGGAAGAGACCCAGTACTTC. It is translated as CASSGGGWEETQYF.

This clonotype was found many times. V is TRBV6-2 or TRBV6-3 and J is TRBJ1-1; no reliable D call. The CDR3 totals 12 residues. Germline V gives CDR1 MNHEY, CDR2 SVGEGT. V lost 4 bases and J 7 bases, leaving 10 bases between the germline ends. CDR3 sequence reads: CASSWSGVEAFF. The CDR3 coding sequence is TGTGCCAGCAGTTGGTCGGGAGTTGAAGCTTTCTTT.

This chain connects TRBV15 to TRBJ2-7; 7 bases agree with TRBD2. Germline-derived CDR1 and CDR2 are LNHNV and YYDKDF (reference sequence). This CDR3 is 15 amino acids long. Trimming took 0 bases from V and 7 from J; bases not matched to a gene: 9. The CDR3 spells CATSREKRGTGEQYF. Written as DNA, the CDR3 is TGTGCCACCAGCAGAGAAAAGCGGGGTACGGGGGAGCAGTACTTC.

This clonotype has a count of ten or more. The chain employs TRBV20-1 and TRBJ1-4; TRBD1 is a possible D gene (5 bases). The CDR3 contains 15 residues. CDR1 and CDR2 from the germline V gene are DFQATT and SNEGSKA (reference sequence). V lost 6 bases, J lost 2 bases, and 16 bases lay in between. The CDR3 DNA follows: TGCAGTGCCTACCTGGGACGGGTGACTAATGAAAAACTGTTTTTT. Its translation is CSAYLGRVTNEKLFF.

V usage is TRBV20-1 and J usage is TRBJ1-2, with D maybe TRBD1 (5 bases). The germline V and J ends were trimmed by 3 bases and 5 bases, with 10 bases remaining between them. Germline V gene lookup returns CDR1 DFQATT and CDR2 SNEGSKA (reference sequence). This CDR3 contains 12 residues. Written as DNA, the CDR3 is TGCAGTGCTAGCCGGGGCAAATATGGCTACACCTTC. It yields the protein CSASRGKYGYTF.

V gene TRBV4-2 combines with J gene TRBJ2-7; 12 nucleotides align to TRBD2. V was clipped by 0 bases and J by 0 bases; unmatched bases: 3. The CDR3 length is 17 residues. Germline V gives CDR1 LGHNA, CDR2 YNFKEQ. The CDR3 reads CASSQDTSGGNSYEQYF. The CDR3 DNA sequence: TGTGCCAGCAGCCAAGATACTAGCGGGGGGAACTCCTACGAGCAGTACTTC.